This note documents a single TCR beta chain sequence. Its antigen is undetermined. PCR amplification relied on 60 Vbeta primers (plus 13 Jbeta primers). Only in-frame clones appear in the TCRdb table, and some are missing; sequencing was by immunoSEQ multiplex PCR. This table has fewer than 110,000 clones, under 80% appearing once. V shed 5 bases and J 1 base; nucleotides not matched to a gene: 8. Looked up from germline, CDR1 is PRHDT and CDR2 is FYEKMQ (reference sequence). This CDR3 is 17 amino acids long. This record comes from a study of cytomegalovirus exposure and HLA in healthy donors. Study-wide points: Researchers reported in a later analysis that a missense DCLRE1C variant was tied to TCR beta V- and J-gene trimming.

The sequence was collected from a woman younger than 30 in good health and CMV-seropositive. Sample: PBMCs. V usage is TRBV13 and J usage is TRBJ1-6; 7 bases align to TRBD1. The CDR3, as DNA: TGTGCCAGCAGCCGAGGCTCAGGGGGATCCTATAATTCACCCCTCCACTTT. It is translated as CASSRGSGGSYNSPLHF.